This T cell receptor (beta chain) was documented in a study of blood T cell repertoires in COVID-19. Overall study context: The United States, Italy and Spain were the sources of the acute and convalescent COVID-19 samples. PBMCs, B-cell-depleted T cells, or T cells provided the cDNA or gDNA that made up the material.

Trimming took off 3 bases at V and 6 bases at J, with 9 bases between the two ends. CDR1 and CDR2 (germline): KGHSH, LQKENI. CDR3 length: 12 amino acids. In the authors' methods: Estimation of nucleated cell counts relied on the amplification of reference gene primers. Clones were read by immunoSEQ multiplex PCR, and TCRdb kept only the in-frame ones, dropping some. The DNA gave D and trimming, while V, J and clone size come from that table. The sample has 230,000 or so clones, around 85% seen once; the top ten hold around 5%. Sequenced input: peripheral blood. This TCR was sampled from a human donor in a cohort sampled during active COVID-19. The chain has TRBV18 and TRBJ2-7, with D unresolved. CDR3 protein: CASSPGFPEQYF. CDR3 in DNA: TGTGCCAGCTCACCCGGGTTTCCCGAGCAGTACTTC.